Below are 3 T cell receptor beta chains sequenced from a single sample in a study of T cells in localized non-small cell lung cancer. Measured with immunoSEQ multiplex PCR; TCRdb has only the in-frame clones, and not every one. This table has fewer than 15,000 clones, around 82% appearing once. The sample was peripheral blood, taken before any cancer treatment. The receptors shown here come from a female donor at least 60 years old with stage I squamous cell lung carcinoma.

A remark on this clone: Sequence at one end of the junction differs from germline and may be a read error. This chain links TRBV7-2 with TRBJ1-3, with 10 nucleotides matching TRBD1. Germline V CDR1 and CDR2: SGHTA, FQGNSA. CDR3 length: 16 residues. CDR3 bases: TGTGCCGGCAGCCTCAGGACAGGGGGGTCTGGAAACACCATATATTTT. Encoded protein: CAGSLRTGGSGNTIYF.

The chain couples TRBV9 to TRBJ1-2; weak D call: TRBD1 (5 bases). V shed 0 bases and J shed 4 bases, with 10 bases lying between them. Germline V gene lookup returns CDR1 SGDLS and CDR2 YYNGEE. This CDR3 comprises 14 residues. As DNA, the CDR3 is TGTGCCAGCAGCGTAGGCGGGACGTCCTATGGCTACACCTTC. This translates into CASSVGGTSYGYTF. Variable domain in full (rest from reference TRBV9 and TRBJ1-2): DSGVTQTPKHLITATGQRVTLRCSPRSGDLSVYWYQQSLDQGLQFLIQYYNGEERAKGNILERFSAQQFPDLHSELNLSSLELGDSALYFCASSVGGTSYGYTFGSGTRLTVV.

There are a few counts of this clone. CDR3 residues: CASSFPGLAGQETQYF. CDR3 nucleotides: TGTGCCAGCAGCTTCCCGGGACTAGCGGGGCAAGAGACCCAGTACTTC. This sequence joins TRBV7-2 and TRBJ2-5; 13 bases map to TRBD2. V shed 3 bases and J 2 bases; nucleotides not matched to a gene: 3. CDR3 length: 16 amino acids. Germline lookup yields CDR1 SGHTA and CDR2 FQGNSA.